A selection of T cell receptor beta chains follows, all from one sample in a study of blood T cell repertoires in COVID-19. The table came from immunoSEQ multiplex PCR; TCRdb's copy has only in-frame clones and leaves some out. Among about 530,000 clones listed, roughly 89% were seen once. What was sequenced was peripheral blood. These receptors originate from a woman in her forties or fifties with COVID-19, enrolled during active disease. The CDR3 runs from the conserved cysteine through the conserved F or W. The order of the fields is J gene, V gene, CDR3 protein.

TRBJ2-4,TRBV18,CASSPSGGGLSKNIQYF
TRBJ2-7,TRBV5-6,CASSLGTLSYEQYF
TRBJ1-4,TRBV2,CASSWTGGNEKLFF
TRBJ2-7,TRBV19,CASRPQGGPYEQYF
TRBJ1-1,TRBV6-1,CASSEFRNTEAFF
TRBJ1-1,TRBV4-1,CASSQAPGQRLTEAFF
TRBJ2-7,TRBV5-5,CATSDGTYEQYF
TRBJ1-5,TRBV7-3,CASSLVKFGDRDNQPQHF
TRBJ1-1,TRBV19,CASTPWEGITEAFF
TRBJ2-5,TRBV6-5,CASARERGEETQYF
TRBJ2-7,TRBV24-1,CATTPCTRQGYEQYF
TRBJ2-7,TRBV6-2/TRBV6-3,CASSYGVSWSSYEQYF
TRBJ2-5,TRBV7-7,CASSRDSRETQYF
TRBJ1-4,TRBV30,CAWSVSGNEKLFF
TRBJ2-3,TRBV6-4,CASSESQGLTDTQYF
TRBJ2-1,TRBV18,CASSPRGGTNYNEQFF
TRBJ2-3,TRBV10-1,CASSDRGRGDTQYF
TRBJ1-1,TRBV18,CASSPLSDRGTEAFF
TRBJ2-7,TRBV6-5,CASSLQGGLYEQYF
TRBJ1-5,TRBV4-1,CASSLNRDNQPQHF
TRBJ2-2,TRBV5-4,CASSLPLNTGELFF
TRBJ2-7,TRBV7-2,CASSHPGTYEQYF